These T cell receptor beta chains were read from a single sample in a study of patients and donors after allogeneic stem cell transplantation. TCRdb processed the RT-PCR reads anew with MiXCR; each CDR3 protein has one entry. The sample has about a million distinct CDR3 sequences; about a sixth are singletons. Sequences were obtained from blood, either unsorted or a sorted T cell fraction (not recorded which). The source of these receptors is a human donor who was either an allogeneic HSCT recipient or a stem cell or donor lymphocyte infusion donor (not recorded which). It is not recorded whose cells these are; they may come from a transplant donor. Both conserved end residues are part of each CDR3. Fields, in order: J gene, V gene, D gene, clone size, CDR3 DNA, CDR3 protein. A D gene is named only where the DNA matches it firmly. The listing skips clone size in some rows; elsewhere it reads once, few, many or a size class.

j_call: TRBJ2-7; v_call: TRBV7-8; d_call: .; clone_size: few; cdr3_nt: TGTGCCAGCAGCTTAGAAGAGACTAGTCTCTACGAGCAGTACTTC; cdr3_aa: CASSLEETSLYEQYF
j_call: TRBJ2-1; v_call: TRBV4-1; d_call: .; clone_size: few; cdr3_nt: TGCGCCAGCAGACGTGTGGGGGGCGAGTTAAATGAGCAGTTCTTC; cdr3_aa: CASRRVGGELNEQFF
j_call: TRBJ2-3; v_call: TRBV5-1; d_call: TRBD2; clone_size: few; cdr3_nt: TGCGCCAGCAGCCCGGGGACTAGCGGGAGAATTTCAGATACGCAGTATTTT; cdr3_aa: CASSPGTSGRISDTQYF
j_call: TRBJ2-5; v_call: TRBV5-6; d_call: TRBD1; clone_size: .; cdr3_nt: TGTGCCAGCAAATTACAGGGGGACCAAGAGACCCAGTACTTC; cdr3_aa: CASKLQGDQETQYF
j_call: TRBJ2-1; v_call: TRBV28; d_call: .; clone_size: many; cdr3_nt: TGTGCCAGCAGTTTTACGAACCTTTACAATGAGCAGTTCTTC; cdr3_aa: CASSFTNLYNEQFF
j_call: TRBJ2-7; v_call: TRBV27; d_call: .; clone_size: .; cdr3_nt: TGTGCCAGCAGCCGCCAGCAGGAGCGTATCTACGAGCAGTACTTC; cdr3_aa: CASSRQQERIYEQYF
j_call: TRBJ2-3; v_call: TRBV12-3/TRBV12-4; d_call: TRBD2; clone_size: .; cdr3_nt: TGTGCCAGCAGTTTAGCCCTAGCGGGAGTTGCAGATACGCAGTATTTT; cdr3_aa: CASSLALAGVADTQYF
j_call: TRBJ2-3; v_call: TRBV20-1; d_call: TRBD1; clone_size: .; cdr3_nt: TGCAGTGCTAGAGATTGGGAGACAGGGTCAGATACGCAGTATTTT; cdr3_aa: CSARDWETGSDTQYF
j_call: TRBJ1-1; v_call: TRBV7-3; d_call: .; clone_size: once; cdr3_nt: TGTGCCAGCAGCTTAACGCGGGACACGAACTCTGAAGCTTTCTTT; cdr3_aa: CASSLTRDTNSEAFF
j_call: TRBJ2-1; v_call: TRBV3-1; d_call: TRBD1; clone_size: few; cdr3_nt: TGTGCCAGCAGCCAAGGACAGGGGGTCTCCTACAATGAGCAGTTCTTC; cdr3_aa: CASSQGQGVSYNEQFF
j_call: TRBJ1-1; v_call: TRBV4-3; d_call: .; clone_size: few; cdr3_nt: TGCGCCAGCAGCCAAGATGGTTCAGGGAACACTGAAGCTTTCTTT; cdr3_aa: CASSQDGSGNTEAFF
j_call: TRBJ2-1; v_call: TRBV10-3; d_call: .; clone_size: .; cdr3_nt: TGTGCCATCAGTGAGTCCCATGAGCAGTTCTTC; cdr3_aa: CAISESHEQFF
j_call: TRBJ1-1; v_call: TRBV12-3/TRBV12-4; d_call: TRBD1; clone_size: .; cdr3_nt: TGTGCCGTAGACAGGGGGCCGAACACTGAAGCTTTCTTT; cdr3_aa: CAVDRGPNTEAFF
j_call: TRBJ2-1; v_call: TRBV5-1; d_call: .; clone_size: .; cdr3_nt: TGCGCCAGCAGCGGGAACCGGGACGGCGCCTACAATGAGCAGTTCTTC; cdr3_aa: CASSGNRDGAYNEQFF
j_call: TRBJ1-5; v_call: TRBV7-8; d_call: TRBD1; clone_size: many; cdr3_nt: TGTGCCAGCAGCTGGGGACAGGGGGATCAGCCCCAGCATTTT; cdr3_aa: CASSWGQGDQPQHF
j_call: TRBJ1-1; v_call: TRBV7-9; d_call: TRBD1; clone_size: many; cdr3_nt: TGTGCCAGCAGCTTAGCCGGACAGGGGTACACTGAAGCTTTCTTT; cdr3_aa: CASSLAGQGYTEAFF
j_call: TRBJ2-1; v_call: TRBV7-8; d_call: .; clone_size: .; cdr3_nt: TGTGCCAGCAGCCCCCATGGCAATGAGCAGTTCTTC; cdr3_aa: CASSPHGNEQFF
j_call: TRBJ1-1; v_call: TRBV29-1; d_call: .; clone_size: .; cdr3_nt: TGCAGCGTTGTGTTCAGGGTTAACACTGAAGCTTTCTTT; cdr3_aa: CSVVFRVNTEAFF
j_call: TRBJ1-1; v_call: TRBV25-1; d_call: .; clone_size: .; cdr3_nt: TGTGCCAGCAGTGAATGGGGCGGGAACACTGAAGCTTTCTTT; cdr3_aa: CASSEWGGNTEAFF
j_call: TRBJ2-5; v_call: TRBV5-1; d_call: .; clone_size: .; cdr3_nt: TGCGCCAGCAGCTTGGTCAAGCCTCAAGAGACCCAGTACTTC; cdr3_aa: CASSLVKPQETQYF
j_call: TRBJ1-1; v_call: TRBV3-1; d_call: .; clone_size: .; cdr3_nt: TGTGCCAGCAGCCCGAGCCTACAGGGAATCGGGGCTTTCTTT; cdr3_aa: CASSPSLQGIGAFF
j_call: TRBJ1-3; v_call: TRBV5-1; d_call: .; clone_size: .; cdr3_nt: TGCGCCAGCAGCGAGGACGTGAGCTCTGGAAACACCATATATTTT; cdr3_aa: CASSEDVSSGNTIYF
j_call: TRBJ1-2; v_call: TRBV7-9; d_call: .; clone_size: .; cdr3_nt: TGTGCCAGCAGCTTAGCGTTGGAGAGGGCTCTCGGCTACACCTTC; cdr3_aa: CASSLALERALGYTF
j_call: TRBJ2-4; v_call: TRBV6-5; d_call: .; clone_size: .; cdr3_nt: TGTGCCAGCAGTTACAGGGGAGGAACCAAAAACATTCAGTACTTC; cdr3_aa: CASSYRGGTKNIQYF
j_call: TRBJ2-5; v_call: TRBV9; d_call: TRBD2; clone_size: .; cdr3_nt: TGTGCCAGCAGCGTGCGGGGGAACCAAGAGACCCAGTACTTC; cdr3_aa: CASSVRGNQETQYF
j_call: TRBJ2-7; v_call: TRBV20-1; d_call: .; clone_size: few; cdr3_nt: TGCAGTGCCCGGACCAACAAGTACGAGCAGTACTTC; cdr3_aa: CSARTNKYEQYF
j_call: TRBJ2-1; v_call: TRBV29-1; d_call: .; clone_size: few; cdr3_nt: TGCAGCGTGGATTCCCCGGACAATGAGCAGTTCTTC; cdr3_aa: CSVDSPDNEQFF
j_call: TRBJ2-2; v_call: TRBV4-1; d_call: TRBD1; clone_size: few; cdr3_nt: TGCGCCAGCAGGGCTGTCGGGACAGGGACCGGGGAGCTGTTTTTT; cdr3_aa: CASRAVGTGTGELFF
j_call: TRBJ2-7; v_call: TRBV3-1; d_call: TRBD1; clone_size: few; cdr3_nt: TGTGCCAGCAGCCAAGCTTGGGGACAGGGGCACACATCCTACGAGCAGTACTTC; cdr3_aa: CASSQAWGQGHTSYEQYF
j_call: TRBJ1-2; v_call: TRBV6-1; d_call: .; clone_size: few; cdr3_nt: TGTGCCAGCAGTGAAAACTGGGCCTATGGCTACACCTTC; cdr3_aa: CASSENWAYGYTF
j_call: TRBJ2-3; v_call: TRBV5-1; d_call: .; clone_size: few; cdr3_nt: TGCGCCAGCAGCATACCTACCGGGGCGGCGGATACGCAGTATTTT; cdr3_aa: CASSIPTGAADTQYF
j_call: TRBJ1-2; v_call: TRBV12-3/TRBV12-4; d_call: .; clone_size: few; cdr3_nt: TGTGCCAGCAGTTCCAGGCGCCACCGCTATGGCTACACCTTC; cdr3_aa: CASSSRRHRYGYTF
j_call: TRBJ2-1; v_call: TRBV6-1; d_call: .; clone_size: .; cdr3_nt: TGTGCCAGCAGAGAAGTGATTGAGCAGTTCTTC; cdr3_aa: CASREVIEQFF
j_call: TRBJ1-1; v_call: TRBV6-1; d_call: .; clone_size: .; cdr3_nt: TGTGCCAGCACCCAGGACGGGGGTGGGTCTGAAGCTTTCTTT; cdr3_aa: CASTQDGGGSEAFF
j_call: TRBJ2-2; v_call: TRBV12-3/TRBV12-4; d_call: .; clone_size: .; cdr3_nt: TGTGCCAGCAATTGGCGAGGGAAGAATTCGGACCGCCCGAACACCGGGGAGCTGTTTTTT; cdr3_aa: CASNWRGKNSDRPNTGELFF
j_call: TRBJ2-4; v_call: TRBV12-3/TRBV12-4; d_call: .; clone_size: many; cdr3_nt: TGTGCCAGCAGTTCGGGAGCCAAAAACATTCAGTACTTC; cdr3_aa: CASSSGAKNIQYF
j_call: TRBJ2-3; v_call: TRBV6-2/TRBV6-3; d_call: TRBD2; clone_size: .; cdr3_nt: TGTGCCAGCAGTCCAGCCAGCGGGAGGGGGGGAGATACGCAGTATTTT; cdr3_aa: CASSPASGRGGDTQYF
j_call: TRBJ2-1; v_call: TRBV6-1; d_call: .; clone_size: .; cdr3_nt: TGTGCCAGCAAACCCTCCCGACCCGGCGTGAGTGAGCAGTTCTTC; cdr3_aa: CASKPSRPGVSEQFF
j_call: TRBJ1-2; v_call: TRBV20-1; d_call: TRBD1; clone_size: few; cdr3_nt: TGCAGTGCTAGTGACAGGGCAGATTATGGCTACACCTTC; cdr3_aa: CSASDRADYGYTF
j_call: TRBJ2-3; v_call: TRBV2; d_call: .; clone_size: .; cdr3_nt: TGTGCCAGCAAGGGGAGAGATACGCAGTATTTT; cdr3_aa: CASKGRDTQYF
j_call: TRBJ2-3; v_call: TRBV30; d_call: .; clone_size: few; cdr3_nt: TGTGCCTGGAGTATTCGTGGGGGAACAGATACGCAGTATTTT; cdr3_aa: CAWSIRGGTDTQYF
j_call: TRBJ2-5; v_call: TRBV6-1; d_call: TRBD1; clone_size: few; cdr3_nt: TGTGCCAGCAGGAGGACCTACAGGGGGCGAGAGACCCAGTACTTC; cdr3_aa: CASRRTYRGRETQYF
j_call: TRBJ2-7; v_call: TRBV20-1; d_call: .; clone_size: few; cdr3_nt: TGCAGTGCTAGTAGGGGGCCTAGCGCCTACGAGCAGTACTTC; cdr3_aa: CSASRGPSAYEQYF
j_call: TRBJ2-3; v_call: TRBV5-1; d_call: .; clone_size: many; cdr3_nt: TGCGCCAGCAGCTTGGCCATCGGGGGACCAGATACGCAGTATTTT; cdr3_aa: CASSLAIGGPDTQYF
j_call: TRBJ2-3; v_call: TRBV20-1; d_call: TRBD1; clone_size: .; cdr3_nt: TGCAGTGCTAGAGGTCAAACTTGGGACAGGGGGAAAGATACGCAGTATTTT; cdr3_aa: CSARGQTWDRGKDTQYF
j_call: TRBJ2-1; v_call: TRBV18; d_call: TRBD1; clone_size: few; cdr3_nt: TGTGCCAGCTCACAATTTCAAGGACAGGGGGCGAATGAGCAGTTCTTC; cdr3_aa: CASSQFQGQGANEQFF
j_call: TRBJ1-2; v_call: TRBV7-8; d_call: .; clone_size: few; cdr3_nt: TGTGCCAGCAGCTGGACAGAGACAGCTGGCTATGGCTACACCTTC; cdr3_aa: CASSWTETAGYGYTF
j_call: TRBJ1-4; v_call: TRBV20-1; d_call: .; clone_size: .; cdr3_nt: TGCAGTGCTAGTCGTCAGCAAAATGAAAAACTGTTTTTT; cdr3_aa: CSASRQQNEKLFF
j_call: TRBJ2-1; v_call: TRBV3-1; d_call: .; clone_size: .; cdr3_nt: TGTGCCAGCAGCCAAGATTCCGCCAGCGGTCATGAGCAGTTCTTC; cdr3_aa: CASSQDSASGHEQFF
j_call: TRBJ2-5; v_call: TRBV20-1; d_call: TRBD1; clone_size: .; cdr3_nt: TGCAGTGCTAGAAATGATGGGACAGCAAGAGAGGACCAGTACTTC; cdr3_aa: CSARNDGTAREDQYF
j_call: TRBJ2-1; v_call: TRBV5-5; d_call: .; clone_size: .; cdr3_nt: TGTGCCAGCACCGCCGGGACTTTATACAATGAGCAGTTCTTC; cdr3_aa: CASTAGTLYNEQFF
j_call: TRBJ1-1; v_call: TRBV12-3/TRBV12-4; d_call: .; clone_size: .; cdr3_nt: TGTGCCAGCAGTTTATCTCACACTGAAGCTTTCTTT; cdr3_aa: CASSLSHTEAFF
j_call: TRBJ1-1; v_call: TRBV12-3/TRBV12-4; d_call: TRBD1; clone_size: many; cdr3_nt: TGTGCCAGCAGTTTGGGACAGGGGGCGGGCGCTGAAGCTTTCTTT; cdr3_aa: CASSLGQGAGAEAFF
j_call: TRBJ1-1; v_call: TRBV18; d_call: .; clone_size: .; cdr3_nt: TGTGCCAGCTCGCCTCGGTGGGGGGAGGCTGAAGCTTTCTTT; cdr3_aa: CASSPRWGEAEAFF
j_call: TRBJ1-5; v_call: TRBV7-2; d_call: .; clone_size: few; cdr3_nt: TGTGCCAGCAGCTCCGCGACAGACAGGAATCAGCCCCAGCATTTT; cdr3_aa: CASSSATDRNQPQHF
j_call: TRBJ2-3; v_call: TRBV5-1; d_call: TRBD2; clone_size: few; cdr3_nt: TGCGCCAGCAGCCTCGGGACTAGCGGAATCGCAGATACGCAGTATTTT; cdr3_aa: CASSLGTSGIADTQYF
j_call: TRBJ2-2; v_call: TRBV20-1; d_call: .; clone_size: .; cdr3_nt: TGCAGTGCCCTTCCGGCTAACACCGGGGAGCTGTTTTTT; cdr3_aa: CSALPANTGELFF
j_call: TRBJ2-7; v_call: TRBV7-9; d_call: TRBD2; clone_size: .; cdr3_nt: TGTGCCAGCAGCGATCCGACTAGCGGGAGTGGGGAGCAGTACTTC; cdr3_aa: CASSDPTSGSGEQYF
j_call: TRBJ2-1; v_call: TRBV19; d_call: .; clone_size: .; cdr3_nt: TGTGCCAGTAGTATCTCCGGGACTCCCAATGAGCAGTTCTTC; cdr3_aa: CASSISGTPNEQFF
j_call: TRBJ1-1; v_call: TRBV25-1; d_call: .; clone_size: .; cdr3_nt: TGTGCCAGCATAGGGATATCTCCCACTGAAGCTTTCTTT; cdr3_aa: CASIGISPTEAFF